The present T cell receptor (beta chain) was sequenced within a study of PD-1 blockade in classical Hodgkin lymphoma (dated by TCRdb to the early 2020s). The study in broad terms: Nivolumab dosing was 3 mg/kg intravenously every 2 weeks, continuing until either disease progression or unacceptable toxicity. The study used CyTOF and TCR beta sequencing to define a peripheral blood immune signature of response to PD-1 blockade in classical Hodgkin lymphoma. General conclusions and limits of the study: Trial patients with a complete response had baseline diversity similar to that of newly diagnosed patients, while partial responders and progressors had significantly lower diversity. The study was restricted to a single clinical trial cohort, and the causes of repertoire differences, possibly disease activity or prior therapy, were left undefined. Diversity was lower in patients who began nivolumab less than 1 year after ASCT, so these patients were left out of later analyses to avoid confounding by immune reconstitution. By C4D1, a significant rise was seen in CD4+ TCR diversity but not in CD8+ TCR diversity (p=0.0027 vs p=0.16), and the rise was most apparent among complete responders (p=0.02). Baseline TCR diversity was reported as lower in newly diagnosed patients than in healthy donors, and lower still in relapsed/refractory patients.

Reading the label with the study, this specimen's time point is: cycle 1 day 1 (C1D1), immediately before nivolumab initiation. Relapse after autologous stem cell transplantation had occurred in all trial patients, and cohorts A, B and C were distinguished by prior brentuximab vedotin exposure. The trial cohort comprised around 60 patients with relapsed/refractory classical Hodgkin lymphoma whose best overall responses were complete response, partial response or progressive disease. In the multi-cohort phase II CheckMate 205 trial, trial patients received single-agent nivolumab. An independent review committee assessed best overall response using the 2007 International Working Group response criteria. PBMCs from the trial were collected at three points: immediately before nivolumab initiation (C1D1), and during therapy at cycle 2 day 1 and cycle 4 day 1. After peripheral blood was drawn into 8 mL Vacutainer Cell Preparation Tubes, PBMCs were isolated by centrifugation and then cryopreserved.

A note on this clone: Its antigen target is currently unknown. No clone much larger than this one lies a single base away; base qualities are absent.

Genomic DNA was isolated using the Qiagen DNeasy kit from unsorted PBMCs as well as from negatively selected CD4+ and CD8+ fractions. TCR beta CDR3 regions were amplified by immunoSEQ multiplex PCR using primers annealing to V and J segments. A synthetic immune receptor repertoire was used to minimize amplification bias, and remaining bias was computationally removed after sequencing. The authors' analysis ran thus. Repertoire diversity was quantified as the Shannon entropy index using custom Python scripts. Unsorted, CD4+ and CD8+ repertoires were examined separately, except in combined analyses, for which CD4+ and CD8+ sequences were merged in silico. Clonal expansion was defined as a frequency increase of at least 2-fold after treatment compared with C1D1, and clones undetected at baseline were assigned a pseudocount of 0.5. Clones with 0 or 1 copy at C1D1 were defined as singleton clones, while clones with 2 or more copies were defined as non-singleton clones. Clones expanded in unsorted samples were annotated as CD4+, CD8+ or unknown by matching protein sequences in sorted samples from the same patient. Wilcoxon tests were applied to paired samples to test diversity changes from C1D1 to C4D1. TCRdb took this table from immuneACCESS and kept in-frame rearrangements with V and J called. Such tables lack part of the clones; where checked against another copy, unresolved V genes explain under half of the gap, and the rest is unexplained. Clone size and V and J calls were adopted from that table, with D and trimming inferred from the DNA. In all, the sample holds roughly 32,000 clones, and roughly 82% of those were seen once. In total, the top ten clones hold 25% to 40% of the sample.

The CDR3 holds 14 amino acids from the cysteine to the phenylalanine. The retained sequence is limited to the CDR3, 42 bases, with the frame set at the first base. V drops 7 bases and J drops 2 bases, leaving 12 bases in between. The germline V gene (reference sequence) specifies MNHNY as CDR1 and SVGAGI as CDR2. The chain was built from TRBV6-6 and TRBJ2-4, and possibly TRBD1, on 5 matching bases. Sequencing was performed on peripheral blood mononuclear cells (PBMCs), taken at baseline. The source of this sequence is a human donor with classical Hodgkin lymphoma. The CDR3 is CASNKGLPKNIQYF. Read as DNA, the sequence is TGTGCCAGCAACAAGGGGCTCCCCAAAAACATTCAGTACTTC.